A single sample is the source of the 19 T cell receptor beta chains below, sequenced in a study of neurological immune-mediated disorders. TCRdb independently ran MiXCR on the 5' RACE reads; one entry per CDR3 protein. The sample yields under 90,000 distinct CDR3 sequences, roughly 9.9% seen once. Sequencing input: PBMCs. Source of these receptors: a man in his fifties in good health.

This clonotype has a count of ten or more. The chain links TRBV28 to TRBJ2-7; D not resolved. From germline, CDR1 is MDHEN and CDR2 SYDVKM. The CDR3 extends over 12 amino acids. V was trimmed by 2 bases and J by 4 bases, leaving 6 bases between them. The CDR3 DNA reads TGTGCCAGCAGTTTAAAATCTTACGAGCAGTACTTC. It yields the protein CASSLKSYEQYF.

This clonotype was picked up many times. The rearrangement joins TRBV21-1 to TRBJ1-1; the table gives TRBD1 as D, unverified against the DNA. TRBV21-1 is listed as a pseudogene. The CDR3 has 18 residues. CDR3 residues: CASTCRCSRPGQATEAFF. The CDR3 bases are TGTGCCAGCACCTGTCGGTGTTCTCGACCGGGACAGGCAACTGAAGCTTTCTTT.

This clonotype was found many times. This chain connects TRBV5-1 to TRBJ2-5; TRBD1 or TRBD2 may be the D gene (6 bases each). Trimming left V 0 bases short and J 9 bases short, with 12 bases between. Germline V gene data show CDR1 as SGHRS and CDR2 as YFSETQ. The CDR3 length is 13 residues. The CDR3 DNA reads TGCGCCAGCAGCTTGGTAGGGGGGTCGGCCCAGTACTTC. This translates into CASSLVGGSAQYF.

This clonotype has ten or more counts. The chain uses TRBV20-1 and TRBJ1-1, with 7 bases fitting TRBD1. V trimming: 3 bases; J trimming: 0 bases; junction bases outside the gene matches: 4. This CDR3 contains 14 residues. Germline CDR1 DFQATT, CDR2 SNEGSKA (reference sequence). The CDR3: CSASRDRMNTEAFF. The CDR3 DNA is TGCAGTGCTAGTAGGGACAGAATGAACACTGAAGCTTTCTTT.

This clonotype was seen many times. The rearrangement joins TRBV20-1 to TRBJ1-5; D not resolved. Germline lookup yields CDR1 DFQATT and CDR2 SNEGSKA (reference sequence). This CDR3 contains 14 residues. V shed 2 bases and J shed 2 bases, with 10 bases lying between them. The CDR3 region has the DNA TGCAGTGCTAGATCGGGTATAGGCAATCAGCCCCAGCATTTT. It translates to CSARSGIGNQPQHF.

This clonotype has a count of ten or more. This sequence joins TRBV3-1 and TRBJ2-7; D remains unclear. The CDR3 covers 13 residues. Germline V lookup: CDR1 LGHDT, CDR2 YNNKEL (reference sequence). Trimming removed 3 bases from V and 7 bases from J, with 13 bases in between. The CDR3 DNA sequence: TGTGCCAGCAGCCAGGGCTGGCTGAGTGAGCAGTACTTC. It is translated as CASSQGWLSEQYF.

This clonotype showed up many times. The chain is built from TRBV20-1 and TRBJ2-1; tentative D call: TRBD2 (6 bases). Looked up from germline, CDR1 is DFQATT and CDR2 is SNEGSKA (reference sequence). The CDR3 totals 14 residues. The germline V and J ends were trimmed by 0 bases and 2 bases, with 8 bases remaining between them. The CDR3 DNA sequence: TGCAGTGCTAGAGACAGGGAGGCCTACAATGAGCAGTTCTTC. This encodes CSARDREAYNEQFF.

This clonotype appeared many times. V is TRBV5-1 and J is TRBJ2-3, with TRBD2 identical over 9 bases. This CDR3 comprises 15 residues. The V and J ends lost 0 bases and 4 bases, in that order; junction bases with no gene match: 3. Per germline, CDR1 SGHRS and CDR2 YFSETQ. The CDR3 DNA sequence: TGCGCCAGCAGCTTGGGGCTAGCGGGATCAGATACGCAGTATTTT. Translated: CASSLGLAGSDTQYF.

This clonotype was seen repeatedly, ten times or more. V usage is TRBV12-3 or TRBV12-4 and J usage is TRBJ1-5, with a weak D call TRBD1 (6 bases). This CDR3 has 14 residues. Trimming removed 6 bases from V and 3 bases from J, with 12 bases in between. The CDR3 sequence: CASRRTANNQPQHF. The CDR3 DNA follows: TGTGCCAGCAGGAGGACAGCTAACAATCAGCCCCAGCATTTT.

This clonotype was counted ten times or more. The chain recombines TRBV6-5 with TRBJ1-2, with D possibly being TRBD1 (5 bases). Germline V gene data show CDR1 as MNHEY and CDR2 as SVGAGI. The V end lost 0 bases, the J end lost 4 bases, and 9 bases lay between the germline ends. This CDR3 region has 14 residues. The DNA for the CDR3 is TGTGCCAGCAGTTACTCGAGGCAGGGCTATGGCTACACCTTC. Translation gives CASSYSRQGYGYTF.

This clonotype was counted many times. The rearrangement links TRBV29-1 to TRBJ1-2; D may be TRBD1 (6 bases). Germline-derived CDR1 and CDR2 are SQVTM and ANQGSEA. The CDR3 totals 16 residues. Trimming took 3 bases from V and 4 from J, leaving 21 bases between them. This CDR3 is CSVDQGQELSFYGYTF. CDR3 DNA: TGCAGCGTTGATCAGGGGCAGGAGCTTTCATTCTATGGCTACACCTTC. Full variable domain (rest looked up from reference TRBV29-1 and TRBJ1-2): SAVISQKPSRDICQRGTSLTIQCQVDSQVTMMFWYRQQPGQSLTLIATANQGSEATYESGFVIDKFPISRPNLTFSTLTVSNMSPEDSSIYLCSVDQGQELSFYGYTFGSGTRLTVV.

In this sample, this clonotype turned up many times. This sequence joins TRBV7-9 and TRBJ2-2, with TRBD1 as a possible D gene (6 bases). The CDR3 totals 15 residues. Germline CDR1 reads SEHNR; CDR2 reads FQNEAQ (reference sequence). Trimming shortened V by 5 bases and J by 0 bases, and 10 bases separated the two germline ends. The DNA of the CDR3 is TGTGCCAGCAGCACACAGGGCCCGAACACCGGGGAGCTGTTTTTT. As protein: CASSTQGPNTGELFF.

The sample holds many counts of this clonotype. In DNA form, the CDR3 reads TGCGCCAGCAGCTCTTGGGGGGGCTCTGGAAACACCATATATTTT. As protein: CASSSWGGSGNTIYF. The chain recombines TRBV5-1 with TRBJ1-3, with D maybe TRBD1 (5 bases). Trimming pared 3 bases from V and 0 bases from J, leaving 10 bases between. CDR3 length: 15 amino acids. From germline, CDR1 is SGHRS and CDR2 YFSETQ.

This clonotype was picked up many times. The genes are TRBV7-2 and TRBJ2-5, with D perhaps given as TRBD1 or TRBD2 (5 bases each). This CDR3 has 14 amino acids. Trimming removed 8 bases at V and 0 bases at J, with 13 bases between. Germline loops: CDR1 SGHTA, CDR2 FQGNSA. CDR3 in amino acids: CASGGSSYQETQYF. CDR3 DNA: TGTGCCAGCGGGGGATCATCGTACCAAGAGACCCAGTACTTC.

This clonotype was counted ten times or more. The V call is TRBV12-3 or TRBV12-4, the J call TRBJ1-5; 7 bases match TRBD1. The CDR3 length is 14 residues. With V trimmed by 8 bases and J by 1 base, 5 bases remained unmatched. The CDR3 loop is CASAGGISNQPQHF. CDR3 bases: TGTGCCAGCGCAGGGGGTATAAGCAATCAGCCCCAGCATTTT.

This clonotype was counted many times. The genes are TRBV6-5 and TRBJ2-1; D unresolved. Germline-derived CDR1 and CDR2 are MNHEY and SVGAGI. The CDR3 has 15 amino acids. Trimming took off 6 bases at V and 6 bases at J, with 18 bases between the two ends. CDR3 in DNA: TGTGCCAGCAGGGCCCGGTCCTTGGTGGCCAATGAGCAGTTCTTC. Encoded protein: CASRARSLVANEQFF.

In its sample, this clonotype was seen many times. The chain carries TRBV6-5 and TRBJ1-1, with a weak D call TRBD1 (5 bases). In germline, CDR1 is MNHEY, CDR2 SVGAGI. V lost 6 bases, J lost 3 bases, and 14 bases lay in between. The CDR3 runs 14 residues. The chain's CDR3 is CASSRGKSDTEAFF. The DNA for the CDR3 is TGTGCCAGCAGCCGGGGGAAGTCGGACACTGAAGCTTTCTTT.

This clonotype was found a few times. This clone may be a read error of a much larger clone one base away. The chain carries TRBV7-2 and TRBJ1-6; the D gene is possibly TRBD1 (6 bases). The CDR3 is 14 amino acids. From germline, CDR1 is SGHTA and CDR2 FQGNSA. This CDR3 is CVSSATGLNSPLHF. The CDR3 nucleotides are TGTGTCAGCAGCGCCACAGGGCTTAATTCACCCCTCCACTTT.

This clonotype was observed a single time. CDR3 nucleotides: TGCGCCAGCAGCTTGCCTGAGGGGGGACAAGAGACCCAGTACTTC. As protein: CASSLPEGGQETQYF. The chain carries TRBV5-1 and TRBJ2-5; D tentatively reads TRBD1 or TRBD2 (6 bases each). Germline CDR1 reads SGHRS; CDR2 reads YFSETQ. Deletions cut 1 base from V and 2 bases from J, with 12 bases between. This CDR3 spans 15 amino acids.